Following are 20 T cell receptor beta chains from one sample sequenced in a study of T cells in localized non-small cell lung cancer. Method: immunoSEQ multiplex PCR; TCRdb's copy keeps in-frame clones and lacks some. The table has about 46,000 clones, under 90% seen once. Sequencing used peripheral blood mononuclear cells, obtained before any cancer treatment. Receptor source: a man between 35 and 75 years old with stage III lung adenocarcinoma.

This chain joins TRBV6-5 and TRBJ2-2; a possible D gene is TRBD2 (5 bases). Germline V gene data show CDR1 as MNHEY and CDR2 as SVGAGI. V lost 5 bases and J 1 base, leaving 5 bases between the germline ends. The CDR3 contains 13 residues. The CDR3 protein is CASSRENTGELFF. Here the CDR3 DNA reads TGTGCCAGCAGTCGGGAGAACACCGGGGAGCTGTTTTTT.

V is TRBV9 and J is TRBJ2-3; a weak D match, TRBD2 (7 bases). Trimming left V 1 base short and J 6 bases short, with 15 bases between. CDR3 length equals 15 residues. Germline V CDR1 and CDR2: SGDLS, YYNGEE. The CDR3 DNA reads as TGTGCCAGCAGCGTAAGAGGGGGGGAGACGGATACGCAGTATTTT. It yields the protein CASSVRGGETDTQYF. Full variable domain (rest looked up from reference TRBV9 and TRBJ2-3): DSGVTQTPKHLITATGQRVTLRCSPRSGDLSVYWYQQSLDQGLQFLIQYYNGEERAKGNILERFSAQQFPDLHSELNLSSLELGDSALYFCASSVRGGETDTQYFGPGTRLTVL.

This chain connects TRBV10-3 to TRBJ1-3; unclear D gene. Germline lookup yields CDR1 ENHRY and CDR2 SYGVKD. The V and J ends lost 4 bases and 1 base respectively, with 5 bases between them. The CDR3 is 13 amino acids. This chain's CDR3 is CAISVGSGNTIYF. The CDR3 DNA sequence: TGTGCCATCAGTGTTGGATCTGGAAACACCATATATTTT.

This chain links TRBV5-1 with TRBJ2-7; no reliable D call. V was trimmed by 4 bases and J by 6 bases, leaving 17 bases between them. This CDR3 contains 14 residues. Per germline, CDR1 SGHRS and CDR2 YFSETQ. The CDR3 DNA reads TGCGCCAGCAGCCCTGACATCTATACAAGCGAGCAGTACTTC. Translated, it gives CASSPDIYTSEQYF.

The chain carries TRBV18 and TRBJ2-1; 9 positions agree with TRBD2. Germline CDR1 and CDR2: KGHSH and LQKENI. V was clipped by 6 bases and J by 3 bases; unmatched bases: 12. This CDR3 spans 17 amino acids. The CDR3 here is CASSQTRAGGLYNEQFF. CDR3 DNA: TGTGCCAGCTCGCAGACAAGAGCGGGGGGACTCTACAATGAGCAGTTCTTC. Looking up the rest from reference TRBV18 and TRBJ2-1 gives the full variable domain: NAGVMQNPRHLVRRRGQEARLRCSPMKGHSHVYWYRQLPEEGLKFMVYLQKENIIDESGMPKERFSAEFPKEGPSILRIQQVVRGDSAAYFCASSQTRAGGLYNEQFFGPGTRLTVL.

The chain combines TRBV6-1 with TRBJ2-7; 8 nucleotides match TRBD1. Germline CDR1 and CDR2: MNHNS and SASEGT. The CDR3 is 15 residues long. V trimming: 6 bases; J trimming: 5 bases; junction bases outside the gene matches: 12. CDR3 loop: CASRTGGMNRDEQYF. CDR3 sequence (DNA): TGTGCCAGCAGAACAGGGGGGATGAATCGGGACGAGCAGTACTTC.

The J gene is TRBJ2-7, the V gene TRBV9; 10 bases fit TRBD1. J gave up 2 bases and V 4 bases, and 6 bases lay outside the gene matches. The V gene's germline CDR1 is SGDLS and CDR2 YYNGEE. The CDR3 length is 15 residues. The chain's CDR3 is CASSPRDRGTYEQYF. In DNA form, the CDR3 reads TGTGCCAGCAGCCCCCGGGACAGGGGCACCTACGAGCAGTACTTC.

V and J are TRBV11-2 and TRBJ2-7, with D unclear. V lost 1 base to trimming and J lost 3 bases, with 10 bases between them. The CDR3 length is 14 residues. From germline, CDR1 is SGHAT and CDR2 FQNNGV. CDR3 loop: CASSLGRRNYEQYF. Here the CDR3 DNA reads TGTGCCAGCAGCTTAGGGCGGAGAAACTACGAGCAGTACTTC.

At least ten counts were recorded for this clone. The gene calls are TRBV27 and TRBJ2-1; D call uncertain. This CDR3 region has 16 residues. Germline CDR1 and CDR2: MNHEY and SMNVEV (reference sequence). V lost 0 bases to trimming and J lost 1 base, with 10 bases between them. The CDR3 nucleotides are TGTGCCAGCAGTTTATCTCTCCTTTGGTCCTACAATGAGCAGTTCTTC. It is translated as CASSLSLLWSYNEQFF.

The chain employs TRBV7-3 and TRBJ1-1; no clear D gene. This CDR3 has 13 amino acids. Germline loops: CDR1 SGHTA, CDR2 FQGTGA. The ends were cut back, 1 base at V and 3 bases at J, with 6 bases in the middle. Here the CDR3 DNA reads TGTGCCAGCAGCTTAAACAGCTACACTGAAGCTTTCTTT. Amino acids: CASSLNSYTEAFF.

V gene TRBV7-9 combines with J gene TRBJ1-2; the D gene is possibly TRBD1 (5 bases). Trimming shortened V by 5 bases and J by 5 bases, and 12 bases separated the two germline ends. CDR3 length: 13 residues. Germline CDR1 SEHNR, CDR2 FQNEAQ (reference sequence). The CDR3 DNA is TGTGCCAGCAGCCCCGGGGGGATTTATGGCTACACCTTC. This encodes CASSPGGIYGYTF.

J is TRBJ2-4 and V is TRBV25-1; 8 bases line up with TRBD1. Trimming took 4 bases from V and 2 from J; bases not matched to a gene: 7. The germline CDR1 and CDR2 sequences are MGHDK and SYGVNS. This CDR3 is built from 16 residues. The CDR3 here is CASSARQGSTKNIQYF. The CDR3 region has the DNA TGTGCCAGCAGTGCTCGACAGGGGTCGACCAAAAACATTCAGTACTTC.

The chain couples TRBV11-1 to TRBJ2-5; no clear D. Germline-derived CDR1 and CDR2 are SGHAT and FQDESV (reference sequence). The CDR3 is 12 residues long. The V end lost 2 bases, the J end lost 5 bases, and 6 bases lay between the germline ends. The CDR3 region is CASSLIGETQYF. The CDR3, as DNA: TGTGCCAGCAGCTTAATCGGGGAGACCCAGTACTTC.

V gene TRBV5-8 combines with J gene TRBJ2-3; TRBD1 or TRBD2 may be the D gene (5 bases each). CDR1 is SGHTS and CDR2 is YDEGEE in the germline V gene. The CDR3 runs to 15 residues. V dropped 4 bases and J dropped 7 bases, with 19 bases sitting between them. In DNA form, the CDR3 reads TGTGCCAGCAGCAAACGGGACCGAGCTTCTAATACGCAGTATTTT. Encoded protein: CASSKRDRASNTQYF.

The genes are TRBV6-1 and TRBJ2-7; D is undetermined. This CDR3 is built from 13 residues. Between the trimmed V and J ends, which lost 7 bases and 1 base, there was a span of 11 bases. The germline CDR1 and CDR2 sequences are MNHNS and SASEGT. The CDR3 sequence is CASTKRQSYEQYF. CDR3 nucleotides: TGTGCCAGCACCAAACGACAATCCTACGAGCAGTACTTC.

The chain joins TRBV19 to TRBJ2-1; the D is unclear. The CDR3 contains 13 residues. Germline CDR1 reads LNHDA; CDR2 reads SQIVND (reference sequence). The ends were cut back, 2 bases at V and 3 bases at J, with 5 bases in the middle. In DNA, the CDR3 is TGTGCCAGTAGTATATACGTCTACAATGAGCAGTTCTTC. It codes for CASSIYVYNEQFF.

The CDR3 sequence is CASSDTLAPGTDTQYF. As DNA, the CDR3 is TGTGCCAGCAGCGACACACTAGCGCCGGGCACAGATACGCAGTATTTT. The V and J genes are TRBV9 and TRBJ2-3, with TRBD2 identical over 7 bases. Germline CDR1 reads SGDLS; CDR2 reads YYNGEE. The CDR3 has 16 amino acids. The ends lost 3 bases at V and 1 base at J; junction bases unmatched: 8.

This clone was seen a few times. The V gene is TRBV25-1, the J gene TRBJ2-5, with TRBD2 matching over 12 bases. The V segment lost 6 bases and the J segment 0 bases; nucleotides outside the gene matches: 11. Germline CDR1 MGHDK, CDR2 SYGVNS. The CDR3 sequence is 18 residues long. The chain's CDR3 is CASRAGTSGQYHQETQYF. CDR3 in DNA: TGTGCCAGCAGAGCCGGGACTAGCGGGCAATATCACCAAGAGACCCAGTACTTC.

This clone has only a few counts. V is TRBV7-8 and J is TRBJ1-2; D call uncertain. Trimming removed 5 bases from V and 6 bases from J, with 10 bases in between. This CDR3 is built from 12 residues. Germline V gene lookup returns CDR1 SGHVS and CDR2 FQNEAQ. The CDR3 region is CASSLGGDGYTF. For the CDR3, the DNA is TGTGCCAGCAGCCTGGGCGGGGATGGCTACACCTTC.

The chain carries TRBV5-1 and TRBJ2-7, with unresolved D. Germline CDR1 SGHRS, CDR2 YFSETQ. V lost 0 bases and J 5 bases, leaving 15 bases between the germline ends. This CDR3 comprises 15 residues. For the CDR3, the DNA is TGCGCCAGCAGCTTGGCGACACCATTGTTGGACGAGCAGTACTTC. This codes for CASSLATPLLDEQYF.